The next 27 T cell receptor beta chains were all read from a single sample in a study of brain T cells in children with intractable seizures. Only in-frame clones appear in the TCRdb table, and some are missing; sequencing was by immunoSEQ multiplex PCR. Of about 80,000 clones in the sample, about 90% are singletons; the top ten hold around 22%. Source: peripheral blood, taken at surgery. These receptors originate from a girl between 2 and 10 years old with Rasmussen encephalitis and intractable seizures.

The chain carries TRBV12-3 or TRBV12-4 and TRBJ1-1, with no clear D. Trimming took off 3 bases at V and 1 base at J, with 6 bases between the two ends. There are 13 residues in the CDR3. The CDR3 DNA reads TGTGCCAGCAGTTTCCGGGAGAACACTGAAGCTTTCTTT. Its translation is CASSFRENTEAFF.

The V call is TRBV28, the J call TRBJ1-2; D is unclear. The CDR3 covers 13 residues. The V gene's germline CDR1 is MDHEN and CDR2 SYDVKM. V was cut by 3 bases and J by 4 bases, with 9 bases left in between. The CDR3 region is CASSLGSSYGYTF. The CDR3 bases are TGTGCCAGCAGTTTGGGCAGCAGCTATGGCTACACCTTC.

Only a few counts were recorded for this clone. This sequence joins TRBV9 and TRBJ2-3, with D hard to call. The CDR3 is made up of 13 amino acids. V lost 2 bases and J 6 bases, leaving 10 bases between the germline ends. Germline CDR1 and CDR2: SGDLS and YYNGEE. The CDR3 loop reads CASSVFEEDTQYF. CDR3 in DNA: TGTGCCAGCAGCGTCTTTGAAGAGGATACGCAGTATTTT.

V and J are TRBV5-1 and TRBJ2-7; perhaps TRBD2 as D (6 bases). Germline V gene sequence: CDR1 SGHRS, CDR2 YFSETQ. The CDR3 has 14 residues. V was cut by 4 bases and J by 2 bases, with 13 bases left in between. CDR3 residues: CASSRGLSTYEQYF. The CDR3 nucleotides read TGCGCCAGCAGCAGGGGACTTTCCACCTACGAGCAGTACTTC.

The chain uses TRBV6-1 and TRBJ1-2; D is possibly TRBD1 (5 bases). Germline-derived CDR1 and CDR2 are MNHNS and SASEGT. The CDR3 spans 14 residues. The ends were cut back, 0 bases at V and 7 bases at J, with 12 bases in the middle. As DNA, the CDR3 is TGTGCCAGCAGTGAAGCTCTAGTGGGGGGTGGCTACACCTTC. This sequence encodes CASSEALVGGGYTF.

The J gene is TRBJ2-1, the V gene TRBV11-2, with TRBD2 matching 9 bases. Trimming cost V 0 bases and J 3 bases; bases outside gene matches: 0. Germline V gene sequence: CDR1 SGHAT, CDR2 FQNNGV. The CDR3 covers 15 residues. The CDR3 sequence is CASSLELAGYNEQFF. CDR3 nucleotides: TGTGCCAGCAGCTTAGAACTAGCGGGCTACAATGAGCAGTTCTTC. Full variable domain (remainder filled in from reference TRBV11-2 and TRBJ2-1): EAGVAQSPRYKIIEKRQSVAFWCNPISGHATLYWYQQILGQGPKLLIQFQNNGVVDDSQLPKDRFSAERLKGVDSTLKIQPAKLEDSAVYLCASSLELAGYNEQFFGPGTRLTVL.

This clone was recorded once. The chain uses TRBV7-9 and TRBJ2-1, with D tentatively TRBD2 (5 bases). The ends were cut back, 5 bases at V and 0 bases at J, with 14 bases in the middle. Germline CDR1 SEHNR, CDR2 FQNEAQ (reference sequence). The CDR3 length is 16 residues. The CDR3 is CASSRRIASSYNEQFF. CDR3 DNA sequence: TGTGCCAGCAGCCGCCGGATAGCGAGCTCCTACAATGAGCAGTTCTTC. The full variable domain, in which reference TRBV7-9 and TRBJ2-1 provide the parts outside the CDR3, is DTGVSQNPRHKITKRGQNVTFRCDPISEHNRLYWYRQTLGQGPEFLTYFQNEAQLEKSRLLSDRFSAERPKGSFSTLEIQRTEQGDSAMYLCASSRRIASSYNEQFFGPGTRLTVL.

The rearrangement links TRBV3-1 (or the pseudogene TRBV3-2) to TRBJ2-3; 7 bases are a match to TRBD2. V lost 5 bases to trimming and J lost 2 bases; unmatched junction nucleotides: 10. The V gene's germline CDR1 is LGHDT and CDR2 YNNKEL (reference sequence). This CDR3 has 16 residues. The CDR3 coding sequence is TGTGCCAGCAGCGCCCGGCTAGCGGATAACACAGATACGCAGTATTTT. Translating gives CASSARLADNTDTQYF.

In DNA, the CDR3 is TGTGCCAGCAGCAACGAATTACTTAACAGGGAGGATGAGCAGTTCTTC. Translated: CASSNELLNREDEQFF. The chain combines TRBV3-1 (or the pseudogene TRBV3-2) with TRBJ2-1; D could derive from TRBD1 or TRBD2 (6 bases each). Germline CDR1 reads LGHDT; CDR2 reads YNNKEL (reference sequence). Trimming removed 5 bases from V and 8 bases from J, with 22 bases in between. The CDR3 is 16 residues long.

V gene TRBV18 combines with J gene TRBJ2-1; D not certain. CDR1 and CDR2 from the germline V gene are KGHSH and LQKENI. V gave up 3 bases and J gave up 0 bases, with 15 bases separating them. The CDR3 is 17 residues long. This CDR3 is CASSPRSEVSSYNEQFF. CDR3 bases: TGTGCCAGCTCACCCCGGTCTGAGGTGAGCTCCTACAATGAGCAGTTCTTC.

This chain uses TRBV2 with TRBJ2-3, with TRBD2 matching 13 bases. V gave up 2 bases and J gave up 1 base; unmatched junction bases: 6. Per the germline V gene, CDR1 is SNHLY and CDR2 is FYNNEI. The CDR3 has 18 amino acids. CDR3 bases: TGTGCCAGCAGTGAAAGGCAGGGGACTAGCGGGGGCACAGATACGCAGTATTTT. This sequence encodes CASSERQGTSGGTDTQYF.

The chain employs TRBV7-9 and TRBJ1-6; D is undetermined. Germline loops: CDR1 SEHNR, CDR2 FQNEAQ (reference sequence). The CDR3 contains 15 residues. Trimming took off 4 bases at V and 7 bases at J, with 14 bases between the two ends. This CDR3 is CASSSPLVPNSPLHF. In DNA form, the CDR3 reads TGTGCCAGCAGCTCCCCTCTAGTCCCAAATTCACCCCTCCACTTT.

CDR3 in amino acids: CASSQDSSLVRGTDTQYF. In DNA form, the CDR3 reads TGTGCCAGCAGCCAAGATTCCTCTCTAGTACGCGGCACAGATACGCAGTATTTT. J is TRBJ2-3 and V is TRBV3-1 (or the pseudogene TRBV3-2); D gene ambiguous. Germline lookup yields CDR1 LGHDT and CDR2 YNNKEL (reference sequence). The CDR3 sequence is 18 residues long. V lost 0 bases to trimming and J lost 1 base, with 17 bases between them.

The chain joins TRBV5-4 to TRBJ2-3; TRBD2 aligns across 8 bases. V dropped 0 bases and J dropped 15; count of bases not matched to a gene: 6. The germline V gene has CDR1 SGHNT and CDR2 YYREEE (reference sequence). The CDR3 length is 12 residues. The CDR3 DNA sequence: TGTGCCAGCAGCTTGGCGGGAGGGCCTTCCTATTTT. It codes for CASSLAGGPSYF.

This clone was detected once. The chain is built from TRBV5-4 and TRBJ1-2; TRBD1 is a possible D gene (5 bases). V lost 1 base, J lost 1 base, and 11 bases lay in between. Germline values: CDR1 SGHNT, CDR2 YYREEE (reference sequence). The CDR3 extends over 15 amino acids. The CDR3 reads CASSLKGRSNYGYTF. The CDR3 region has the DNA TGTGCCAGCAGCTTGAAGGGGCGAAGTAACTATGGCTACACCTTC.

This clone has just one count. The chain combines TRBV11-3 with TRBJ2-1, with D tentatively TRBD1 (7 bases). The germline V gene encodes CDR1 SGHNT and CDR2 YENEEA. The ends were cut back, 2 bases at V and 3 bases at J, with 17 bases in the middle. The CDR3 length is 17 residues. The CDR3: CASSLRQGGSGYNEQFF. The CDR3 DNA reads as TGTGCCAGCAGCTTAAGACAGGGCGGTAGCGGCTACAATGAGCAGTTCTTC.

J is TRBJ1-1 and V is TRBV4-2, with D maybe TRBD1 (5 bases). Trimming removed 1 base from V and 2 bases from J, with 11 bases in between. Germline loops: CDR1 LGHNA, CDR2 YNFKEQ. This CDR3 is 15 amino acids long. CDR3 in DNA: TGTGCCAGCAGCCAAGTCAGGGTCCGCAACACTGAAGCTTTCTTT. This translates into CASSQVRVRNTEAFF.

The chain couples TRBV2 to TRBJ1-2, with 8 bases identical to TRBD1. Germline V gene lookup returns CDR1 SNHLY and CDR2 FYNNEI. The junction had 11 bases not matched to a gene; V was cut back by 7 bases and J by 7 bases. This CDR3 contains 14 residues. In DNA form, the CDR3 reads TGTGCCAGCAATGTTGAAGGACAGGGAAGTGGCTACACCTTC. Its translation: CASNVEGQGSGYTF. Looking up the rest from reference TRBV2 and TRBJ1-2 gives the full variable domain: EPEVTQTPSHQVTQMGQEVILRCVPISNHLYFYWYRQILGQKVEFLVSFYNNEISEKSEIFDDQFSVERPDGSNFTLKIRSTKLEDSAMYFCASNVEGQGSGYTFGSGTRLTVV.

The J gene is TRBJ1-4, the V gene TRBV5-1; maybe TRBD1 (6 bases). Germline CDR1 and CDR2: SGHRS and YFSETQ. The CDR3 runs to 17 residues. Trimming removed 0 bases at V and 3 bases at J, with 15 bases between. In nucleotides, the CDR3 is TGCGCCAGCAGCTTGGGACGCCTCGGGGGCCCTAATGAAAAACTGTTTTTT. The encoded protein is CASSLGRLGGPNEKLFF.

The V gene is TRBV5-1, the J gene TRBJ2-7; 9 positions match TRBD1. With V trimmed by 3 bases and J by 2 bases, 3 bases remained unmatched. Germline lookup yields CDR1 SGHRS and CDR2 YFSETQ. The length of the CDR3 is 14 residues. CDR3: CASSWDRVAYEQYF. The CDR3 DNA is TGCGCCAGCAGCTGGGACAGGGTAGCCTACGAGCAGTACTTC.

The J gene is TRBJ2-7, the V gene TRBV18; 7 positions agree with TRBD1. Trimming took 2 bases from V and 5 from J; bases not matched to a gene: 3. This CDR3 has 13 residues. The V gene's germline CDR1 is KGHSH and CDR2 LQKENI. This CDR3 is CASSPTGVDEQYF. The CDR3 DNA reads as TGTGCCAGCTCACCAACAGGGGTAGACGAGCAGTACTTC.

CDR3 nucleotides: TGTGCCAGCAGCTTACCACGAAAGGGCAGTGTAACTTTCTTT. Protein sequence: CASSLPRKGSVTFF. The chain employs TRBV7-2 and TRBJ1-1; D gene unclear. The V gene's germline CDR1 is SGHTA and CDR2 FQGNSA. This CDR3 spans 14 amino acids. V lost 2 bases and J lost 12, with 19 bases in between. The variable domain in full, completed from reference TRBV7-2 and TRBJ1-1, reads GAGVSQSPSNKVTEKGKDVELRCDPISGHTALYWYRQSLGQGLEFLIYFQGNSAPDKSGLPSDRFSAERTGGSVSTLTIQRTQQEDSAVYLCASSLPRKGSVTFFGQGTRLTVV.

This sequence joins TRBV7-9 and TRBJ1-1, with D possibly matching TRBD1 (6 bases). The CDR3 runs to 13 residues. V lost 5 bases and J lost 3, with 10 bases in between. Germline values: CDR1 SEHNR, CDR2 FQNEAQ (reference sequence). The DNA of the CDR3 is TGTGCCAGCAGCCCGGACAGCTACACTGAAGCTTTCTTT. Its translation: CASSPDSYTEAFF.

J is TRBJ2-3 and V is TRBV7-9; D is tentatively TRBD1 or TRBD2 (5 bases each). CDR1 is SEHNR and CDR2 is FQNEAQ in the germline V gene (reference sequence). V lost 1 base to trimming and J lost 4 bases, with 6 bases between them. This CDR3 comprises 13 residues. CDR3 sequence: CASSLGGADTQYF. The CDR3 DNA reads as TGTGCCAGCAGCTTAGGAGGGGCAGATACGCAGTATTTT.

This chain joins TRBV7-9 and TRBJ2-5; D is possibly TRBD1 (6 bases). Germline values: CDR1 SEHNR, CDR2 FQNEAQ (reference sequence). V lost 3 bases to trimming and J lost 5 bases, with 16 bases between them. The CDR3 runs 15 residues. CDR3 DNA: TGTGCCAGCAGCTTTTCGTCAGGGGTTGGGGAGACCCAGTACTTC. This sequence encodes CASSFSSGVGETQYF.

The chain uses TRBV3-1 (or the pseudogene TRBV3-2) and TRBJ2-7; tentative D call: TRBD2 (5 bases). Trimming took 1 base from V and 2 from J, leaving 9 bases between them. The CDR3 length is 14 residues. Per germline, CDR1 LGHDT and CDR2 YNNKEL (reference sequence). CDR3 in DNA: TGTGCCAGCAGCCAAGTTGCGCGGGCCTACGAGCAGTACTTC. Its protein product is CASSQVARAYEQYF.

This chain connects TRBV14 to TRBJ1-6; D unresolved. Germline CDR1 is SGHDN and CDR2 is FVKESK. V was cut by 2 bases and J by 13 bases, with 12 bases left in between. The CDR3 consists of 13 residues. The CDR3 loop reads CASSQRPLGPLHF. The CDR3 DNA is TGTGCCAGCAGCCAACGACCTTTAGGGCCCCTCCACTTT.